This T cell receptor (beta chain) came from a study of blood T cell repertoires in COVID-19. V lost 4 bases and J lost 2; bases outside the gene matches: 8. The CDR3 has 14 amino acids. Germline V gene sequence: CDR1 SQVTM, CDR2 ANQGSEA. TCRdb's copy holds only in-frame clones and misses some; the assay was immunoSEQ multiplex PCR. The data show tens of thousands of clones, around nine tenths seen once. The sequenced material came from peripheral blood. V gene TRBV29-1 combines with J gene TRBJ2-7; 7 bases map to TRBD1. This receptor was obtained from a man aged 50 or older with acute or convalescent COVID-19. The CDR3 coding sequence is TGCAGCGTTGGTCGACAGGGATGGGCCTACGAGCAGTACTTC. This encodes CSVGRQGWAYEQYF.